The 5 T cell receptor beta chains listed next were all sequenced from one sample in a study of blood T cell repertoires in COVID-19. Sequencing used immunoSEQ multiplex PCR; TCRdb keeps in-frame clones, though not all of them. The table has about 200,000 clones, 82% seen once. Sequenced: peripheral blood. These receptors were obtained from an elderly woman with COVID-19, enrolled during active disease.

The chain employs TRBV5-5 and TRBJ1-2; the D is unclear. The length of the CDR3 is 13 residues. In germline, CDR1 is SGHKS, CDR2 YYEKEE (reference sequence). The germline V and J ends were trimmed by 1 base and 1 base, with 5 bases remaining between them. CDR3 in amino acids: CASSLTVNYGYTF. CDR3 DNA sequence: TGTGCCAGCAGCTTGACAGTTAACTATGGCTACACCTTC.

This clone was seen more than once but under ten times. The V and J genes are TRBV13 and TRBJ1-2, with 9 positions matching TRBD1. From germline, CDR1 is PRHDT and CDR2 FYEKMQ (reference sequence). The CDR3 totals 17 residues. Trimming took 2 bases from V and 0 from J; bases not matched to a gene: 7. The DNA of the CDR3 is TGTGCCAGCAGCTTAATGATCAACAGGGGGCCTAACTATGGCTACACCTTC. It codes for CASSLMINRGPNYGYTF.

The V and J genes are TRBV6-1 and TRBJ1-2; D remains unclear. Trimming removed 0 bases at V and 4 bases at J, with 9 bases between. The CDR3 extends over 14 amino acids. The germline V gene has CDR1 MNHNS and CDR2 SASEGT. The CDR3 region has the DNA TGTGCCAGCAGTGAAGCCGGACTGATCTATGGCTACACCTTC. Protein sequence: CASSEAGLIYGYTF.

The gene calls are TRBV21-1 and TRBJ2-1; the table gives TRBD2 as D, unverified against the DNA. TRBV21-1 is a listed pseudogene. The CDR3 loop spans 17 amino acids. CDR3 bases: TGTGCCAGCAGCATGGCAAGACTAGCGGGTCCCTACAATGAGCAGTTCTTC. Its protein product is CASSMARLAGPYNEQFF.

V and J are TRBV6-6 and TRBJ1-1, with D possibly being TRBD1 (6 bases). Germline V gives CDR1 MNHNY, CDR2 SVGAGI (reference sequence). V was shortened by 6 bases and J by 1 base, with 15 bases between the two germline ends. The CDR3 covers 15 residues. This CDR3 is CASRILRQENTEAFF. Written as DNA, the CDR3 is TGTGCCAGCAGGATCTTAAGACAGGAGAACACTGAAGCTTTCTTT.